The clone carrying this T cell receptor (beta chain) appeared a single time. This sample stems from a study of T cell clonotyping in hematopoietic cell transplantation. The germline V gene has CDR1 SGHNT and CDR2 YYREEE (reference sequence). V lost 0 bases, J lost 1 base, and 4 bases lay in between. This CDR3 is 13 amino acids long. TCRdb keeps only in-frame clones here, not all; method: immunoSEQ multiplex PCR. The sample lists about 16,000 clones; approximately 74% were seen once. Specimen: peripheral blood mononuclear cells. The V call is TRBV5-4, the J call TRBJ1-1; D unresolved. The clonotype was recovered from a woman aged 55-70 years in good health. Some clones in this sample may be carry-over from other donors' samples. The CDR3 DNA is TGTGCCAGCAGCTTGGTATCGAACACTGAAGCTTTCTTT. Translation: CASSLVSNTEAFF. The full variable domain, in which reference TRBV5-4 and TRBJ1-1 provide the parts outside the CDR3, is ETGVTQSPTHLIKTRGQQVTLRCSSQSGHNTVSWYQQALGQGPQFIFQYYREEENGRGNFPPRFSGLQFPNYSSELNVNALELDDSALYLCASSLVSNTEAFFGQGTRLTVV.